Following are 25 T cell receptor beta chains from one sample sequenced in a study of OX40 agonist ivuxolimab in advanced cancers. The library relied on the immunoSEQ multiplex PCR assay. TCRdb carries this immuneACCESS record with in-frame sequences only. Its versions omit some clonotypes, under half of them owing to an unresolved V gene in the studies checked, with the rest unexplained. This sample gives under 90,000 clones in total; 75% to 90% of them show up just once. The top ten hold approximately 0.22% of the sample. The source material was CD4+ or CD8+ T cells sorted from blood, sampled in a trial of the OX40 agonist ivuxolimab. Every receptor here comes from an adult with an advanced solid tumor such as melanoma, head and neck, liver or kidney cancer.

This clone came up once. This sequence joins TRBV5-4 and TRBJ1-2; tentatively, D is TRBD1 (5 bases). This CDR3 has 14 amino acids. CDR1 and CDR2 (germline): SGHNT, YYREEE (reference sequence). Between the trimmed V and J ends, which lost 4 bases and 8 bases, there was a span of 18 bases. The CDR3 DNA is TGTGCCAGCAGCACTTGGACATCTGAGAAGGGCTACACCTTC. Its protein is CASSTWTSEKGYTF.

The rearrangement links TRBV6-1 to TRBJ2-7; no clear D. The CDR3 loop spans 14 amino acids. Germline loops: CDR1 MNHNS, CDR2 SASEGT. The V end was cut by 1 base, the J end by 4 bases, with 11 bases between. This chain's CDR3 is CASSEGGFGYEQYV. The CDR3 nucleotides read TGTGCCAGCAGTGAAGGCGGTTTCGGTTACGAGCAGTACGTC.

The V gene is TRBV18, the J gene TRBJ1-1; 7 bases align to TRBD1. Germline lookup yields CDR1 KGHSH and CDR2 LQKENI. Unmatched junction bases numbered 8, after V lost 4 bases and J lost 3 bases. CDR3 length: 15 residues. In DNA form, the CDR3 reads TGTGCCAGCTCACGTCAGGGGGGTGGCGACACTGAAGCTTTCTTT. It encodes CASSRQGGGDTEAFF.

The chain is built from TRBV19 and TRBJ2-7, with a weak D call TRBD1 (5 bases). CDR3 length: 15 residues. Looked up from germline, CDR1 is LNHDA and CDR2 is SQIVND (reference sequence). Between the trimmed V and J ends, which lost 4 bases and 3 bases, there was a span of 16 bases. The CDR3 coding sequence is TGTGCCAGTAGTAGCGCAGGGCCCTGGGGCTACGAGCAGTACTTC. This encodes CASSSAGPWGYEQYF.

This clone has more than one count but fewer than ten. The V gene is TRBV2, the J gene TRBJ2-2; D may be TRBD1 (5 bases). V lost 7 bases, J lost 7 bases, and 13 bases lay in between. Germline CDR1 reads SNHLY; CDR2 reads FYNNEI. The length of the CDR3 is 13 residues. CDR3 coding DNA: TGTGCCAGCAACCAGGGTTGGATCGGGGAGCTGTTTTTT. Its translation: CASNQGWIGELFF.

This chain links TRBV5-1 with TRBJ1-1; TRBD1 aligns across 9 bases. The V gene end was trimmed by 5 bases and the J gene end by 4 bases; junction bases not matched to a gene: 6. CDR1 is SGHRS, CDR2 YFSETQ, per germline. The CDR3 is 14 residues long. The CDR3 region is CASSISGQGTEAFF. Written as DNA, the CDR3 is TGCGCCAGCAGTATCTCGGGACAGGGCACTGAAGCTTTCTTT.

J is TRBJ1-6 and V is TRBV6-1, with D possibly TRBD1 on 5 matching bases. The germline V and J ends were trimmed by 5 bases and 7 bases, with 12 bases remaining between them. The CDR3 loop spans 14 amino acids. Germline CDR1 reads MNHNS; CDR2 reads SASEGT. The CDR3 sequence is CASSWGGGNSPLHF. CDR3 nucleotides: TGTGCCAGCAGTTGGGGGGGTGGGAATTCACCCCTCCACTTT.

The genes are TRBV14 and TRBJ1-2; D is unclear. The germline V gene has CDR1 SGHDN and CDR2 FVKESK. The CDR3 extends over 15 amino acids. With 1 base removed from V and 5 bases from J, the gap between germline ends came to 14 bases. CDR3 sequence (DNA): TGTGCCAGCAGCCAAGGGTCATTGCGGGCGTATGGCTACACCTTC. This gives the protein CASSQGSLRAYGYTF.

The chain recombines TRBV14 with TRBJ1-1; 10 bases align to TRBD1. J lost 6 bases, V lost 6 bases, and 4 bases had no gene match. The CDR3 runs 13 residues. Germline values: CDR1 SGHDN, CDR2 FVKESK. CDR3 residues: CASSRQGASEAFF. For the CDR3, the DNA is TGTGCCAGCAGTAGACAGGGGGCGTCTGAAGCTTTCTTT.

This sequence joins TRBV11-2 and TRBJ1-1; tentative D call: TRBD1 (5 bases). The CDR3 is 16 residues long. Germline CDR1 and CDR2: SGHAT and FQNNGV. With 5 bases removed from V and 4 bases from J, the gap between germline ends came to 20 bases. Here the CDR3 DNA reads TGTGCCAGCAGCCCACCCACGGGACGGTCGGCCACTGAAGCTTTCTTT. Translated: CASSPPTGRSATEAFF.

The J gene is TRBJ2-3, the V gene TRBV29-1, with D unclear. Germline loops: CDR1 SQVTM, CDR2 ANQGSEA. CDR3 length: 12 amino acids. Trimming stripped 7 bases from V and 3 bases from J, with 11 bases between. The chain's CDR3 is CSARVGTDTQYF. The CDR3 DNA reads as TGCAGCGCCCGAGTGGGTACAGATACGCAGTATTTT.

The CDR3 region is CASSPAVTGELFF. The CDR3 DNA is TGTGCCAGCTCACCTGCCGTCACCGGGGAGCTGTTTTTT. The chain uses TRBV18 and TRBJ2-2; D ambiguous. The CDR3 totals 13 residues. V was trimmed by 3 bases and J by 4 bases, leaving 6 bases between them. Per germline, CDR1 KGHSH and CDR2 LQKENI.

The chain couples TRBV6-1 to TRBJ2-1; 7 bases fit TRBD2. V shed 7 bases, J shed 5 bases, and the junction held 11 bases outside the gene matches. Germline CDR1 and CDR2: MNHNS and SASEGT. This CDR3 is 15 amino acids long. The CDR3 DNA reads as TGTGCCAGCACTCTGGGCGGGAGCCGCAACAATGAGCAGTTCTTC. Translating it yields CASTLGGSRNNEQFF.

This chain uses TRBV6-1 with TRBJ1-5; 7 bases agree with TRBD1. V lost 9 bases and J lost 11; bases outside the gene matches: 13. The length of the CDR3 is 13 residues. Germline-derived CDR1 and CDR2 are MNHNS and SASEGT. The CDR3 sequence is CASGPLPRGTQHF. DNA of the CDR3: TGTGCCAGTGGGCCCCTACCCAGGGGGACCCAGCATTTT.

The gene calls are TRBV28 and TRBJ1-5; tentatively, D is TRBD1 (5 bases). V was trimmed by 9 bases and J by 5 bases, leaving 11 bases between them. This CDR3 spans 12 amino acids. Germline CDR1 reads MDHEN; CDR2 reads SYDVKM. CDR3 DNA sequence: TGTGCCAGTCAGGAAGGGGATCAGCCCCAGCATTTT. As protein: CASQEGDQPQHF.

This chain uses TRBV7-6 with TRBJ1-4, with a weak D call TRBD1 (6 bases). Germline V gene lookup returns CDR1 SGHVS and CDR2 FNYEAQ. The CDR3 runs to 15 residues. The V end lost 2 bases, the J end lost 4 bases, and 11 bases lay between the germline ends. CDR3 in amino acids: CASSLMGGDNEKLFF. The CDR3 region has the DNA TGTGCCAGCAGCTTAATGGGGGGCGATAATGAAAAACTGTTTTTT.

This clone was counted once. J is TRBJ1-2 and V is TRBV5-6; D not certain. V was cut by 4 bases and J by 0 bases, with 10 bases left in between. The CDR3 covers 14 residues. Germline lookup yields CDR1 SGHDT and CDR2 YYEEEE. The CDR3 bases are TGTGCCAGCAGCCCCGGTAAGGCTAACTATGGCTACACCTTC. It codes for CASSPGKANYGYTF.

The chain combines TRBV11-3 with TRBJ2-3; 7 positions agree with TRBD2. There are 12 residues in the CDR3. Germline CDR1 is SGHNT and CDR2 is YENEEA. V lost 5 bases, J lost 10 bases, and 6 bases stayed unmatched. CDR3: CASSLGRGAQYF. The CDR3 DNA reads TGTGCCAGCAGCCTCGGCCGGGGGGCGCAGTATTTT.

The chain couples TRBV9 to TRBJ2-5; 10 nucleotides match TRBD1. CDR1 and CDR2 from the germline V gene are SGDLS and YYNGEE. The CDR3 length is 15 residues. The ends lost 0 bases at V and 5 bases at J; junction bases unmatched: 4. The CDR3 DNA reads TGTGCCAGCAGCGTAGCGACAGGGGGCAGCGAGACCCAGTACTTC. Amino acid sequence: CASSVATGGSETQYF. Full variable domain (remainder filled in from reference TRBV9 and TRBJ2-5): DSGVTQTPKHLITATGQRVTLRCSPRSGDLSVYWYQQSLDQGLQFLIQYYNGEERAKGNILERFSAQQFPDLHSELNLSSLELGDSALYFCASSVATGGSETQYFGPGTRLLVL.

The V and J genes are TRBV7-9 and TRBJ2-1; tentative D call: TRBD1 (7 bases). Trimming shortened V by 5 bases and J by 7 bases, and 18 bases separated the two germline ends. This CDR3 has 15 residues. Per the germline V gene, CDR1 is SEHNR and CDR2 is FQNEAQ (reference sequence). CDR3 amino acids: CASSMSRGVKNEQFF. In DNA, the CDR3 is TGTGCCAGCAGCATGAGCAGGGGGGTAAAAAATGAGCAGTTCTTC.

The chain employs TRBV2 and TRBJ2-5; D uncertain. The CDR3 has 13 residues. The ends were cut back, 7 bases at V and 4 bases at J, with 13 bases in the middle. Germline loops: CDR1 SNHLY, CDR2 FYNNEI. The CDR3 loop is CASMRKERETQYF. CDR3 nucleotides: TGTGCCAGCATGAGGAAAGAGAGAGAGACCCAGTACTTC.

This chain links TRBV29-1 with TRBJ2-7; maybe TRBD1 (6 bases). The CDR3 is 12 residues long. Germline V gene data show CDR1 as SQVTM and CDR2 as ANQGSEA. V was cut by 6 bases and J by 2 bases, with 11 bases left in between. CDR3 protein: CSVGAFAYEQYF. CDR3 nucleotide sequence: TGCAGCGTGGGGGCTTTCGCCTACGAGCAGTACTTC.

The chain uses TRBV7-2 and TRBJ2-7; the D gene is possibly TRBD1 (6 bases). Germline-derived CDR1 and CDR2 are SGHTA and FQGNSA. V was trimmed by 1 base and J by 6 bases, leaving 10 bases between them. This CDR3 contains 13 residues. CDR3 DNA: TGTGCCAGCAGCTTAGGTGGGGGCCGCGAGCAGTACTTC. It translates to CASSLGGGREQYF.

Only a few counts were recorded for this clone. The V and J genes are TRBV5-1 and TRBJ2-7; D perhaps matches TRBD2 (5 bases). The germline CDR1 and CDR2 sequences are SGHRS and YFSETQ. V was pared by 3 bases and J by 6 bases, with 19 bases between. The CDR3 runs 15 residues. For the CDR3, the DNA is TGCGCCAGCAGCTCCCGGACCGGAGGTCATAGCGAGCAGTACTTC. Translated: CASSSRTGGHSEQYF.

J is TRBJ1-1 and V is TRBV20-1; tentative D call: TRBD1 (6 bases). The CDR3 has 11 amino acids. The V end was cut by 5 bases, the J end by 7 bases, with 11 bases between. Per germline, CDR1 DFQATT and CDR2 SNEGSKA (reference sequence). The chain's CDR3 is CSAQQGFEAFF. Here the CDR3 DNA reads TGCAGTGCTCAACAGGGATTTGAAGCTTTCTTT.